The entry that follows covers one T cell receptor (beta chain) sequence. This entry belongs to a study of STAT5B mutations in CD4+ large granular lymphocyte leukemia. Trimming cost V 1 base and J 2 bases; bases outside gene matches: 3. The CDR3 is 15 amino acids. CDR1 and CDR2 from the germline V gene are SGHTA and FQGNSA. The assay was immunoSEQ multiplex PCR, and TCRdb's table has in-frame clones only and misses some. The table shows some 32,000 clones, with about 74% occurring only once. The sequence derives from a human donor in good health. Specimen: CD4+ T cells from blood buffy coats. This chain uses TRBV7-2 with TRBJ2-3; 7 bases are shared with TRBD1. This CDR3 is CASSLVGTDTDTQYF. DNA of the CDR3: TGTGCCAGCAGCTTAGTAGGGACAGACACAGATACGCAGTATTTT.